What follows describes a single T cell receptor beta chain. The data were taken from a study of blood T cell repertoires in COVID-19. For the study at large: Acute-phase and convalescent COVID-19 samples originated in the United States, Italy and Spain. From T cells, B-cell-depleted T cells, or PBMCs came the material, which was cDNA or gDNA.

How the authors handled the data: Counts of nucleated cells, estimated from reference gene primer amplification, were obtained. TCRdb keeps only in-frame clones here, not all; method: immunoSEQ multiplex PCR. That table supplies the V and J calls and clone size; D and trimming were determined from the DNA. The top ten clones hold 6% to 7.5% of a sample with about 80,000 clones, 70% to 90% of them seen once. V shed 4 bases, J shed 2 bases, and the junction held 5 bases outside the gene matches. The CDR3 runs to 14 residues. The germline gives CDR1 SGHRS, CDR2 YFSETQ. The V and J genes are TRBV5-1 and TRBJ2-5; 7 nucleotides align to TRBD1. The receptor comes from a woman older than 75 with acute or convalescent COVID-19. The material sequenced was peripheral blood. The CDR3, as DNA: TGCGCCAGCAGCCGACAGGGCATACAAGAGACCCAGTACTTC. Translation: CASSRQGIQETQYF. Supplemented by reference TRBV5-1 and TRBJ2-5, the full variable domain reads KAGVTQTPRYLIKTRGQQVTLSCSPISGHRSVSWYQQTPGQGLQFLFEYFSETQRNKGNFPGRFSGRQFSNSRSEMNVSTLELGDSALYLCASSRQGIQETQYFGPGTRLLVL.